This T cell receptor (beta chain) comes out of a study of OX40 agonist ivuxolimab in advanced cancers. The data were produced by immunoSEQ multiplex PCR, yet TCRdb's version contains in-frame clones alone and is incomplete. The sample holds tens of thousands of clones, 86% seen once. Unmatched junction bases numbered 7, after V lost 0 bases and J lost 4 bases. This CDR3 has 17 amino acids. The germline CDR1 and CDR2 sequences are SGHRS and YFSETQ. This chain links TRBV5-1 with TRBJ2-2; the match to TRBD2 covers 9 bases. Sequencing was performed on CD4+ or CD8+ T cells sorted from blood, taken in a trial of the OX40 agonist ivuxolimab. This clonotype originated in an adult with an advanced solid tumor such as melanoma, head and neck, liver or kidney cancer. In DNA form, the CDR3 reads TGCGCCAGCAGCTTGGCACCCCTAGCGGGGACCACCGGGGAGCTGTTTTTT. Translation gives CASSLAPLAGTTGELFF.